This TCR beta chain was captured in a study of T cell changes during pregnancy in multiple sclerosis. Data came from immunoSEQ multiplex PCR; TCRdb stores just in-frame clones and leaves some out. This sample has over 45,000 clones, with approximately 92% found just once. Germline V gene sequence: CDR1 MGHDK, CDR2 SYGVNS. The CDR3 consists of 18 residues. The V gene end was trimmed by 2 bases and the J gene end by 4 bases; junction bases not matched to a gene: 7. Sequenced here: CD8+ T cells from peripheral blood mononuclear cells, sampled after pregnancy. The V gene is TRBV25-1, the J gene TRBJ2-3, with 15 positions matching TRBD2. This clonotype was obtained from a female donor with multiple sclerosis, enrolled in a pregnancy study. The DNA of the CDR3 is TGTGCCAGCAGTGAAAGCCGGACTAGCGGGAGGGTGGCAGATACGCAGTATTTT. This gives the protein CASSESRTSGRVADTQYF. Filled out from reference TRBV25-1 and TRBJ2-3, the complete variable domain reads EADIYQTPRYLVIGTGKKITLECSQTMGHDKMYWYQQDPGMELHLIHYSYGVNSTEKGDLSSESTVSRIRTEHFPLTLESARPSHTSQYLCASSESRTSGRVADTQYFGPGTRLTVL.